The 10 T cell receptor beta chains given below trace back to one sample, sequenced in a study of metastatic and nonmetastatic thyroid tumors. Patients were all untreated before their thyroid surgery. TCRdb reanalyzed the PCR reads with MiXCR. The data show 35,000 to 50,000 clones, roughly 17% seen once. Material: tumor tissue. The receptors here all came from a female donor with papillary thyroid cancer or a benign thyroid nodule (not recorded which). Some clones in this sample may be carry-over from other donors' samples.

This clone was detected many times. The chain employs TRBV5-1 and TRBJ1-5, with a tentative D call TRBD1 (6 bases). Deletions cut 1 base from V and 7 bases from J, with 12 bases between. The germline V gene encodes CDR1 SGHRS and CDR2 YFSETQ. The CDR3 loop spans 14 amino acids. This CDR3 is CASSLSQGTQPQHF. The DNA for the CDR3 is TGCGCCAGCAGCTTGAGTCAGGGGACGCAGCCCCAGCATTTT.

This clone has at least ten counts. V and J are TRBV10-2 and TRBJ1-5; the D gene is possibly TRBD1 (5 bases). CDR1 is WSHSY and CDR2 is SAAADI in the germline V gene. V gave up 8 bases and J gave up 1 base, with 18 bases separating them. The CDR3 runs to 16 residues. This chain's CDR3 is CASPREGARSNQPQHF. The DNA of the CDR3 is TGCGCCAGCCCCAGGGAAGGGGCTAGAAGCAATCAGCCCCAGCATTTT.

On this clone: The junction does not match germline at one end; this may be a read error. This rearrangement joins TRBV7-3 to TRBJ2-2; D not resolved. Germline V gene sequence: CDR1 SGHTA, CDR2 FQGTGA. This CDR3 has 16 residues. Written as DNA, the CDR3 is TGTGCCAGCAGCCCGACCCCGCGTGCTAACACCTGGGAGCTGTTTTTT. Its protein product is CASSPTPRANTWELFF.

This clone occurred many times. V gene TRBV18 combines with J gene TRBJ2-7; unclear D gene. Germline V gives CDR1 KGHSH, CDR2 LQKENI. The CDR3 loop spans 13 amino acids. Deletions cut 3 bases from V and 3 bases from J, with 9 bases between. CDR3: CASSPLQNYEQYF. The DNA for the CDR3 is TGTGCCAGCTCACCCCTACAGAACTACGAGCAGTACTTC.

In this sample, this clone turned up many times. The V call is TRBV5-1, the J call TRBJ1-1; maybe TRBD1 (6 bases). The CDR3 extends over 15 amino acids. V lost 6 bases, J lost 0 bases, and 15 bases lay in between. The germline V gene encodes CDR1 SGHRS and CDR2 YFSETQ. The CDR3 loop reads CASTLQGPMNTEAFF. The CDR3 DNA is TGCGCCAGCACCTTACAGGGCCCTATGAACACTGAAGCTTTCTTT. The full variable domain, rest sourced from reference TRBV5-1 and TRBJ1-1, is KAGVTQTPRYLIKTRGQQVTLSCSPISGHRSVSWYQQTPGQGLQFLFEYFSETQRNKGNFPGRFSGRQFSNSRSEMNVSTLELGDSALYLCASTLQGPMNTEAFFGQGTRLTVV.

This clone has a count of ten or more. The chain employs TRBV24-1 and TRBJ1-1; D is unclear. This CDR3 is built from 14 residues. V dropped 2 bases and J dropped 3 bases, with 9 bases sitting between them. Per germline, CDR1 KGHDR and CDR2 SFDVKD. The CDR3 reads CATSDSRWDTEAFF. The CDR3 nucleotides read TGTGCCACCAGTGATTCCCGTTGGGACACTGAAGCTTTCTTT.

This clone has ten or more counts. This sequence joins TRBV5-5 and TRBJ2-7; no firm D call. This CDR3 has 15 amino acids. The germline V gene has CDR1 SGHKS and CDR2 YYEKEE (reference sequence). V was trimmed by 4 bases and J by 0 bases, leaving 14 bases between them. CDR3 nucleotides: TGTGCCAGCAGCCGCACGCGGTCGAGCTCCTACGAGCAGTACTTC. As protein: CASSRTRSSSYEQYF.

This clone was found many times. The rearrangement links TRBV20-1 to TRBJ2-7; a possible D gene is TRBD1 (5 bases). V lost 1 base and J 6 bases, leaving 16 bases between the germline ends. The CDR3 consists of 14 residues. Germline values: CDR1 DFQATT, CDR2 SNEGSKA (reference sequence). CDR3 sequence: CSARVNVRVGEQYF. The CDR3 nucleotides read TGCAGTGCTAGAGTTAACGTCAGGGTAGGCGAGCAGTACTTC.

This clone was seen at least ten times. The chain couples TRBV30 to TRBJ2-7; unclear D gene. V dropped 3 bases and J dropped 1 base, with 16 bases sitting between them. The CDR3 consists of 15 residues. Per the germline V gene, CDR1 is GTSNPN and CDR2 is SVGIG (reference sequence). The CDR3, as DNA: TGTGCCTGGAGGCCCCGAGTTTGGGTTTCCTACGAGCAGTACTTC. Residues: CAWRPRVWVSYEQYF.

This clone was detected many times. V usage is TRBV2 and J usage is TRBJ1-2; a weak D match, TRBD1 (5 bases). CDR1 and CDR2 (germline): SNHLY, FYNNEI. V was trimmed by 8 bases and J by 0 bases, leaving 19 bases between them. The CDR3 contains 16 residues. This chain's CDR3 is CASHAAGRVANYGYTF. CDR3 sequence (DNA): TGTGCCAGCCATGCCGCAGGGAGGGTAGCTAACTATGGCTACACCTTC. Complete variable domain (other parts from reference TRBV2 and TRBJ1-2): EPEVTQTPSHQVTQMGQEVILRCVPISNHLYFYWYRQILGQKVEFLVSFYNNEISEKSEIFDDQFSVERPDGSNFTLKIRSTKLEDSAMYFCASHAAGRVANYGYTFGSGTRLTVV.